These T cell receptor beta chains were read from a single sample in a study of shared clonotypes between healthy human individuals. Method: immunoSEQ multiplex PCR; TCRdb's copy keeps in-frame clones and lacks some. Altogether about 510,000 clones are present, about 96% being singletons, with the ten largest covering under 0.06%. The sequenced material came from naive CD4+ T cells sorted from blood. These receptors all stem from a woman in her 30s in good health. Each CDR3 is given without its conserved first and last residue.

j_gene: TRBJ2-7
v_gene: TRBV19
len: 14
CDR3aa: ASSIDSSGSSYEQY

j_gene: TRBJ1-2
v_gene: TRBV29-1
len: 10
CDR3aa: SVVRGTYGYT

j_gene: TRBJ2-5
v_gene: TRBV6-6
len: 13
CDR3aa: ASSYDSGSGETQY

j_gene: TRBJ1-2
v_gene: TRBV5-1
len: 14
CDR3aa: ASSLARQGPNYGYT

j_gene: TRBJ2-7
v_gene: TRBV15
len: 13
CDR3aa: ATSRPPGLGVEQY

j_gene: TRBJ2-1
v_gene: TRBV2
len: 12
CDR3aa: ASSDGNDPNEQF

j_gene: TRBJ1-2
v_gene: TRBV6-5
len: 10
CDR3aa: ASSYPRGGYT

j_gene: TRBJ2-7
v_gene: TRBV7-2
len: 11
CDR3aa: ASSLTAGAEQY

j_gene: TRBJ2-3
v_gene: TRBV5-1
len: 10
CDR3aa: ASSIRTDTQY

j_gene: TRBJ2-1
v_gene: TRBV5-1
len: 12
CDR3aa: ASRKGLDYNEQF

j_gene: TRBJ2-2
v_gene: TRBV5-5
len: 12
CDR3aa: ASSLYSNTGELF

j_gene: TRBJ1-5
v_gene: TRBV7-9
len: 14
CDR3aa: ASSLARDSSNQPQH

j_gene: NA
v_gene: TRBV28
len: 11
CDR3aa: ASSLLFMYEQY

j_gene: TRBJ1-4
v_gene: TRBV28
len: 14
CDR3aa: ASSPDRLIKVEKLF

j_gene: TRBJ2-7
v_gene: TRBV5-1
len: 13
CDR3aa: ASSLDGGQGYEQY

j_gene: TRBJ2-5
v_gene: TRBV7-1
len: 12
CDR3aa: ASSFQPAVETQY

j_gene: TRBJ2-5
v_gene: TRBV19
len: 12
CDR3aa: ASSMGSGRETQY

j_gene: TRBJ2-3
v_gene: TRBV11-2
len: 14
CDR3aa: ASSFTRTGPTDTQY

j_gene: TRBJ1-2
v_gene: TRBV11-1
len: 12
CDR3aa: ASSLAVGPYGYT

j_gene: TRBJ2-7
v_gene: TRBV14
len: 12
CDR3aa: ASSQAGGDYEQY

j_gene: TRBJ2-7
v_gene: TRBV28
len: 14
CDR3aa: ASSYTFRIRTYEQY

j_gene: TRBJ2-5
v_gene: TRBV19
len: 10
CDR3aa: ASRDFQETQY

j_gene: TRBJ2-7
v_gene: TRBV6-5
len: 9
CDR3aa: ASREPSKQY

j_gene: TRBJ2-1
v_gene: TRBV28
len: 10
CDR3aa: ASSLLQGWQF

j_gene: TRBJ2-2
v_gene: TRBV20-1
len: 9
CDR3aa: SARNTGELF

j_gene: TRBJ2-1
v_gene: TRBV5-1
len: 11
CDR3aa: ASSLVGNNEQF

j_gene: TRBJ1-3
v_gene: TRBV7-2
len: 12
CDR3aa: ASSSPASGNTIY

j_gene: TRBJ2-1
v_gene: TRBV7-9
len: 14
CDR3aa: ASSPRWASGNNEQF

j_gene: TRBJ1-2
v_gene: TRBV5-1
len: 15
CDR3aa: ASSLGDRGQSNYGYT

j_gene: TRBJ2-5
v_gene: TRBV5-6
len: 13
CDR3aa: ASSLVLAGEETQY

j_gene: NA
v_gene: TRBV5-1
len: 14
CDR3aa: ASSSRPGQSSSEQY

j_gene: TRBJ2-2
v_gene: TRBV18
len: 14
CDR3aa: ASSMPSRGLVGELF

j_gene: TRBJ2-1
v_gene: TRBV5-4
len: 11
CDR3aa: ASSRDRSNEQF

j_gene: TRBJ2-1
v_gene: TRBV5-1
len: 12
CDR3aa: ASSLGREGSEQF

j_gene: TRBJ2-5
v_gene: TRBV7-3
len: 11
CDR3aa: ASSSSGKETQY

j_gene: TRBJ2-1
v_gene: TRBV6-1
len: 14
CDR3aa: ASSEAFATRYNEQF

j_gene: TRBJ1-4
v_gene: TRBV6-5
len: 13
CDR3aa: ASSYSGQINEKLF

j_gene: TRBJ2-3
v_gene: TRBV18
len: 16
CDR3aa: ASSPTGLAGVLPDTQY

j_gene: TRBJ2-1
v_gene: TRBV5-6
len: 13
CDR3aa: ASSFSNRGLHEQF

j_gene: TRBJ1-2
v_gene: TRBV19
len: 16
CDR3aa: ASSIEVVDRERNYGYT

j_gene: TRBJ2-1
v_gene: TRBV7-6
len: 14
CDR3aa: ASSLLPGDLYNEQF

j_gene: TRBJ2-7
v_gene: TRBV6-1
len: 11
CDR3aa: ASRNSGIHEQY

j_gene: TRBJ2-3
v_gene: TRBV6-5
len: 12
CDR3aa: ASSYTSGSDTQY

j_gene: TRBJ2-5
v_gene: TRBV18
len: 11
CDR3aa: ASSPGQEETQY